Below, 27 T cell receptor beta chains from the same sample are listed, as sequenced in a study of T cell repertoires in cytomegalovirus infection. From the reads, TCRdb called clonotypes with MiXCR, one entry per CDR3 protein. This table holds almost 500,000 distinct CDR3 sequences, 11% found once. Sequencing was carried out using PBMCs. These receptors were obtained from a human donor in good health (CMV status not recorded). Some clones in this sample may be carry-over from other donors' samples.

This clonotype appeared a few times. The V and J genes are TRBV12-5 and TRBJ2-7; tentative D call: TRBD1 (6 bases). The CDR3 has 13 amino acids. Trimming removed 7 bases from V and 4 bases from J, with 14 bases in between. Germline CDR1 LGHNT, CDR2 FRNRAP. The CDR3 sequence: CASEDLQGYEQYF. Here the CDR3 DNA reads TGTGCTAGTGAGGATCTACAGGGATACGAGCAGTACTTC.

This clonotype was recorded a few times. The chain uses TRBV15 and TRBJ1-2, with D hard to call. CDR3 length: 15 amino acids. Trimming removed 1 base at V and 6 bases at J, with 15 bases between. Germline CDR1 LNHNV, CDR2 YYDKDF (reference sequence). The CDR3 loop is CATSRVRTGGHGYTF. The CDR3 nucleotides read TGTGCCACCAGCAGAGTACGGACGGGAGGACATGGCTACACCTTC.

The chain combines TRBV5-1 with TRBJ1-4; 7 bases fit TRBD1. The CDR3 spans 14 residues. Germline CDR1 SGHRS, CDR2 YFSETQ. Germline trimming cut 1 base from V and 7 bases from J; bases unmatched to any gene: 4. The CDR3 spells CASSLRQGTEKLFF. The CDR3 DNA follows: TGCGCCAGCAGCTTGAGACAGGGTACTGAAAAACTGTTTTTT.

This chain links TRBV2 with TRBJ1-5, with D possibly being TRBD1 (5 bases). This CDR3 contains 15 residues. With 8 bases removed from V and 1 base from J, the gap between germline ends came to 15 bases. CDR1 and CDR2 from the germline V gene are SNHLY and FYNNEI. CDR3 sequence: CASGREGTSNQPQHF. The CDR3 coding sequence is TGTGCCAGCGGCCGGGAGGGGACGAGCAATCAGCCCCAGCATTTT. The full variable domain, completed using reference TRBV2 and TRBJ1-5, is EPEVTQTPSHQVTQMGQEVILRCVPISNHLYFYWYRQILGQKVEFLVSFYNNEISEKSEIFDDQFSVERPDGSNFTLKIRSTKLEDSAMYFCASGREGTSNQPQHFGDGTRLSIL.

This clonotype was detected ten times or more. This chain connects TRBV12-3 or TRBV12-4 to TRBJ1-2, with D unresolved. The CDR3 loop spans 17 amino acids. V was cut by 8 bases and J by 6 bases, with 28 bases left in between. The CDR3 here is CASLGIDSGSLDHGYTF. The CDR3 DNA reads as TGTGCCAGCTTAGGAATTGATTCGGGATCCCTAGATCATGGCTACACCTTC.

This clonotype was recorded at least ten times. This rearrangement joins TRBV28 to TRBJ2-3; 8 bases are shared with TRBD1. The CDR3 runs to 16 residues. The ends lost 4 bases at V and 6 bases at J; junction bases unmatched: 12. Per germline, CDR1 MDHEN and CDR2 SYDVKM. In nucleotides, the CDR3 is TGTGCCAGCAGTTCGCCCAGGGGGCCCACAGGGGATACGCAGTATTTT. Its translation: CASSSPRGPTGDTQYF.

This clonotype was detected many times. The CDR3 coding sequence is TGTGCCAGCACGAAGCTCCGGGGCGACGAGCAGTACTTC. Encoded protein: CASTKLRGDEQYF. J is TRBJ2-7 and V is TRBV7-9; the D gene could be TRBD1 or TRBD2 (5 bases each). Germline-derived CDR1 and CDR2 are SEHNR and FQNEAQ (reference sequence). Trimming shortened V by 7 bases and J by 5 bases, and 15 bases separated the two germline ends. The CDR3 extends over 13 amino acids. The whole variable domain, filled in from reference TRBV7-9 and TRBJ2-7, reads DTGVSQNPRHKITKRGQNVTFRCDPISEHNRLYWYRQTLGQGPEFLTYFQNEAQLEKSRLLSDRFSAERPKGSFSTLEIQRTEQGDSAMYLCASTKLRGDEQYFGPGTRLTVT.

Notes on this clonotype: This may arise from a read error, as a much more abundant clone is one base away. The CDR3 sequence is CAGSVGNSGPGDEQFF. DNA for the CDR3: TGTGCCGGCAGCGTAGGGAATAGCGGCCCCGGGGATGAGCAGTTCTTC. The genes are TRBV9 and TRBJ2-1; tentative D call: TRBD2 (6 bases). CDR1 is SGDLS and CDR2 is YYNGEE in the germline V gene. This CDR3 has 16 amino acids.

This clonotype was seen a few times. The gene calls are TRBV6-2 or TRBV6-3 and TRBJ2-7; 10 nucleotides match TRBD1. This CDR3 region has 14 residues. Trimming took 5 bases from V and 3 from J; bases not matched to a gene: 4. CDR1 is MNHEY and CDR2 is SVGEGT in the germline V gene. The CDR3, as DNA: TGTGCCAGCAGTCCGGGACAGGGGAACTACGAGCAGTACTTC. Amino acid sequence: CASSPGQGNYEQYF.

The V and J genes are TRBV9 and TRBJ2-1; 11 bases agree with TRBD1. Losses at the gene ends were 6 bases for V and 8 bases for J; bases not matched to a gene: 7. The CDR3 is 14 amino acids. CDR1 and CDR2 (germline): SGDLS, YYNGEE. The CDR3 is CASTLGGQGDEQFF. CDR3 in DNA: TGTGCCAGCACCCTGGGGGGACAGGGGGATGAGCAGTTCTTC.

This clonotype was picked up a small number of times. This sequence joins TRBV20-1 and TRBJ2-1; D is unclear. Trimming stripped 5 bases from V and 4 bases from J, with 9 bases between. CDR1 DFQATT and CDR2 SNEGSKA come from the germline V gene (reference sequence). The CDR3 totals 12 residues. As DNA, the CDR3 is TGCAGTGCTGAGACCATTTACAATGAGCAGTTCTTC. It is translated as CSAETIYNEQFF.

Many counts were recorded for this clonotype. J is TRBJ1-2 and V is TRBV7-9; D gene unclear. The CDR3 loop spans 14 amino acids. The V gene lost 5 bases and the J gene lost 0 bases, with 10 bases spanning the gap. CDR1 and CDR2 (germline): SEHNR, FQNEAQ (reference sequence). CDR3 DNA: TGTGCCAGCAGCCCCCGGGGAACTAACTATGGCTACACCTTC. Residues: CASSPRGTNYGYTF.

The table lists this clonotype with many counts. The chain joins TRBV24-1 to TRBJ1-4, with D possibly matching TRBD1 (6 bases). The CDR3 runs to 14 residues. The ends were cut back, 7 bases at V and 7 bases at J, with 15 bases in the middle. Germline CDR1 is KGHDR and CDR2 is SFDVKD. CDR3 loop: CATSEGGLAEKLFF. Here the CDR3 DNA reads TGTGCCACCAGCGAAGGGGGGCTAGCTGAAAAACTGTTTTTT.

The rearrangement links TRBV5-1 to TRBJ2-1, with 8 positions matching TRBD2. This CDR3 is built from 16 residues. Germline loops: CDR1 SGHRS, CDR2 YFSETQ. The V gene end was trimmed by 4 bases and the J gene end by 6 bases; junction bases not matched to a gene: 12. The CDR3 reads CASSPPASGSRNEQFF. The CDR3, as DNA: TGCGCCAGCAGCCCGCCAGCCAGCGGGAGTCGCAATGAGCAGTTCTTC.

This clonotype was counted at least ten times. The rearrangement uses TRBV13 and TRBJ2-1; D gene ambiguous. CDR1 is PRHDT and CDR2 is FYEKMQ in the germline V gene (reference sequence). Trimming took off 5 bases at V and 1 base at J, with 9 bases between the two ends. CDR3 size: 14 residues. This chain's CDR3 is CASSPLRSYNEQFF. CDR3 in DNA: TGTGCCAGCAGCCCCCTTCGTTCCTACAATGAGCAGTTCTTC.

The chain couples TRBV20-1 to TRBJ2-7; the D is unclear. The germline V gene has CDR1 DFQATT and CDR2 SNEGSKA (reference sequence). This CDR3 is built from 14 residues. Trimming stripped 0 bases from V and 1 base from J, with 10 bases between. The CDR3 region has the DNA TGCAGTGCTAGAGAGCGGAGTAGTTCCTACGAGCAGTACTTC. Protein product: CSARERSSSYEQYF.

This clonotype was detected a few times. The chain joins TRBV4-1 to TRBJ1-2; perhaps TRBD1 as D (5 bases). The germline V and J ends were trimmed by 0 bases and 6 bases, with 17 bases remaining between them. Germline-derived CDR1 and CDR2 are MGHRA and YSYEKL. The CDR3 runs 16 residues. CDR3 loop: CASSQESSRDEDGYTF. CDR3 nucleotide sequence: TGCGCCAGCAGCCAAGAAAGTTCCAGGGACGAGGATGGCTACACCTTC.

This clonotype was observed a few times. The chain employs TRBV18 and TRBJ2-5; no clear D. The V gene lost 3 bases and the J gene lost 5 bases, with 10 bases spanning the gap. Germline-derived CDR1 and CDR2 are KGHSH and LQKENI. CDR3 length: 13 amino acids. CDR3 coding DNA: TGTGCCAGCTCACCCCAAGAGGTGGAGACCCAGTACTTC. Encoded protein: CASSPQEVETQYF.

This clonotype appeared many times. This chain joins TRBV7-2 and TRBJ2-1; D gene uncertain. Trimming pared 1 base from V and 6 bases from J, leaving 7 bases between. This CDR3 spans 13 amino acids. CDR1 and CDR2 (germline): SGHTA, FQGNSA. The CDR3 here is CASSLVIGNEQFF. CDR3 DNA: TGTGCCAGCAGCTTAGTTATTGGCAATGAGCAGTTCTTC.

This clonotype came up many times. The genes are TRBV12-3 or TRBV12-4 and TRBJ1-6; the match to TRBD1 covers 9 bases. This CDR3 is 16 amino acids long. J was trimmed by 5 bases and V by 5 bases; bases with no gene match: 7. The CDR3 loop is CASSHPGQGHNSPLHF. The CDR3 nucleotides read TGTGCCAGCAGTCACCCGGGACAGGGTCATAATTCACCCCTCCACTTT.

This clonotype showed up just a few times. The chain recombines TRBV3-1 with TRBJ1-6; possible D gene TRBD1, 5 bases. The V end was cut by 0 bases, the J end by 10 bases, with 10 bases between. The germline CDR1 and CDR2 sequences are LGHDT and YNNKEL (reference sequence). The CDR3 loop spans 14 amino acids. CDR3 amino acids: CASSQDGGGSPLHF. The CDR3 DNA follows: TGTGCCAGCAGCCAAGATGGGGGGGGATCACCCCTCCACTTT.

The table lists this clonotype with a few counts. V is TRBV20-1 and J is TRBJ2-7, with a tentative D call TRBD2 (5 bases). Germline values: CDR1 DFQATT, CDR2 SNEGSKA (reference sequence). The CDR3 has 12 residues. Trimming stripped 5 bases from V and 4 bases from J, with 12 bases between. As DNA, the CDR3 is TGCAGTGCTCAGGCGGGTCCTTACGAGCAGTACTTC. Translated, it gives CSAQAGPYEQYF.

This clonotype was recorded at least ten times. J is TRBJ1-2 and V is TRBV11-2; D gene unclear. The ends were cut back, 4 bases at V and 8 bases at J, with 17 bases in the middle. CDR3 length equals 14 residues. Germline loops: CDR1 SGHAT, CDR2 FQNNGV. CDR3 protein: CASSSKTEFSGYTF. CDR3 DNA: TGTGCCAGCAGCTCTAAAACAGAATTTAGCGGCTACACCTTC.

This clonotype was seen more than once but under ten times. The rearrangement uses TRBV11-1 and TRBJ2-2, with 9 bases identical to TRBD2. After removal of 0 bases from V and 4 bases from J, the junction contained 9 bases not matched to a gene. Germline CDR1 reads SGHAT; CDR2 reads FQDESV (reference sequence). The CDR3 covers 18 residues. This CDR3 is CASSLARGSGSVTGELFF. The CDR3 bases are TGTGCCAGCAGCTTAGCCCGAGGTAGCGGGAGTGTCACCGGGGAGCTGTTTTTT.

This clonotype was observed many times. This chain joins TRBV28 and TRBJ2-5; 9 bases are shared with TRBD2. The germline V gene has CDR1 MDHEN and CDR2 SYDVKM. The CDR3 loop spans 15 amino acids. With V trimmed by 5 bases and J by 4 bases, 8 bases remained unmatched. CDR3 amino acids: CASSAAAGGGETQYF. CDR3 sequence (DNA): TGTGCCAGCAGTGCCGCCGCGGGAGGGGGAGAGACCCAGTACTTC.

In this sample, this clonotype turned up many times. The V call is TRBV27, the J call TRBJ2-4; 7 bases fit TRBD2. The CDR3 spans 14 residues. CDR1 and CDR2 (germline): MNHEY, SMNVEV (reference sequence). The V and J ends lost 5 bases and 8 bases, in that order; junction bases with no gene match: 9. The CDR3 DNA follows: TGTGCCAGCAGTACACTCAGAAGCGGGGACATTCAGTACTTC. Its translation: CASSTLRSGDIQYF.

This clonotype was recorded many times. The chain has TRBV6-5 and TRBJ1-6; 8 nucleotides line up with TRBD1. The CDR3 sequence is 13 residues long. CDR1 and CDR2 (germline): MNHEY, SVGAGI. The V and J ends lost 10 bases and 7 bases, in that order; junction bases with no gene match: 6. This CDR3 reads CATQGAANSPLHF. CDR3 coding DNA: TGTGCCACTCAGGGGGCGGCAAATTCACCCCTCCACTTT.